These T cell receptor beta chains were read from a single sample in a study of cytomegalovirus exposure and HLA in healthy donors. Profiled with immunoSEQ multiplex PCR; TCRdb holds only in-frame clones, not every one. The data hold roughly 130,000 clones, with 80% observed a single time. Sequencing was done on a sample of PBMCs. These receptors were collected from a man aged 25-45 years in good health and CMV-seronegative. Both conserved end residues are part of each CDR3. A D gene is named only where the DNA matches it firmly. Expanded clones are given a class, and other clones once, few, many or no size at all.

TRBV21-1	TRBJ1-1	.	few	CASSKGRGQGPGENTEAFF	TGTGCCAGCAGCAAAGGCCGGGGACAGGGCCCGGGGGAAAACACTGAAGCTTTCTTT
TRBV28	TRBJ2-7	.	once	CASSSPDSAKGTYEQYF	TGTGCCAGCAGTTCCCCGGACAGCGCGAAGGGGACCTACGAGCAGTACTTC
TRBV9	TRBJ2-7	TRBD1	.	CASSVVGQGVDEQYF	TGTGCCAGCAGCGTAGTGGGACAGGGAGTTGACGAGCAGTACTTC
TRBV2	TRBJ1-1	.	.	CASSDSQGEWTEAFF	TGTGCCAGCAGTGACTCACAGGGAGAGTGGACTGAAGCTTTCTTT
TRBV9	TRBJ2-7	TRBD1	.	CASSGGGTGVDEQYF	TGTGCCAGCAGCGGGGGGGGGACAGGGGTTGACGAGCAGTACTTC
TRBV28	TRBJ2-1	TRBD2	few	CALTASGRNRNEQFF	TGTGCATTGACGGCTAGCGGGAGAAATAGGAATGAGCAGTTCTTC
TRBV7-2	TRBJ2-1	.	.	CASSLFLGRRSYNEQFF	TGTGCCAGCAGCTTATTTTTGGGGAGGAGATCATACAATGAGCAGTTCTTC
TRBV7-8	TRBJ2-1	TRBD2	.	CASIGAGVEQFF	TGTGCCAGCATCGGAGCGGGAGTTGAGCAGTTCTTC
TRBV2	TRBJ1-2	TRBD1	.	CASSLNRGIGNGYTF	TGTGCCAGCAGTTTAAACAGGGGAATCGGGAATGGCTACACCTTC
TRBV6-6	TRBJ2-7	TRBD1	.	CASSLGQGALSEYF	TGTGCCAGCAGTTTAGGACAGGGGGCCCTCTCGGAGTACTTC